A selection of T cell receptor beta chains follows, all from one sample in a study of T-cell reconstitution after alpha-beta-depleted transplantation in children. A single record per CDR3 protein comes from TCRdb applying MiXCR to the PCR reads. The table lists 190,000 or so distinct CDR3 sequences, 6% to 7% of them singletons. This specimen was PBMCs from the stem cell graft donor, taken from the stem cell graft. The receptor set was obtained from a human donor who donated a stem cell graft to a child with Wiskott-Aldrich syndrome. Both conserved end residues are part of each CDR3. The D gene is left open where the match is weak.

TRBV29-1	TRBJ2-1	.	CSVDLGNEQFF
TRBV4-1	TRBJ2-3	.	CASSQDFQTSSSDTQYF
TRBV20-1	TRBJ1-2	TRBD1	CSASRQGAGYGYTF
TRBV7-9	TRBJ1-6	TRBD1	CASRYGTENSPLHF
TRBV24-1	TRBJ2-2	.	CATSEAGSTGELFF
TRBV6-4	TRBJ2-4	TRBD2	CASSQSVWREGLLAKNIQYF
TRBV7-7	TRBJ2-5	.	CASSFGGNPFQETQYF
TRBV11-3	TRBJ2-1	TRBD2	CASSLPREGLEDNEQFF
TRBV20-1	TRBJ2-7	TRBD2	CGGLADSYEQYF
TRBV20-1	TRBJ2-3	TRBD2	CSAGPGLASTDTQYF
TRBV6-1	TRBJ2-5	TRBD1	CASSNLDRGRNF
TRBV29-1	TRBJ1-2	.	CSASGLDGYTF
TRBV7-8	TRBJ2-2	.	CASSLAQGTNTGELFF
TRBV7-2	TRBJ2-7	.	CASSLASLHPSYEQYF
TRBV27	TRBJ2-1	.	CASSPSGGPQFF
TRBV12-3/TRBV12-4	TRBJ2-3	.	CASRGDRARGDDTQYF
TRBV29-1	TRBJ2-2	.	CSVEDGRFSTGELFF
TRBV12-3/TRBV12-4	TRBJ1-5	.	CASSFISNQPQHF
TRBV20-1	TRBJ2-1	TRBD1	CSASFRYRGDNEQFF
TRBV6-5	TRBJ1-1	.	CASTKAGAEAFF
TRBV6-1	TRBJ2-3	TRBD1	CASSPPGQSEGTQYF
TRBV28	TRBJ2-3	.	CASSPLSRSDTQYF
TRBV4-1	TRBJ2-3	TRBD2	CASTLADTTDTQYF
TRBV5-1	TRBJ1-6	.	CASSLEGAATTIHF
TRBV3-1	TRBJ2-7	.	CASSQVPETYEQYF
TRBV24-1	TRBJ2-2	TRBD2	CATSVTSGTGELFF
TRBV29-1	TRBJ1-4	TRBD1	CSVAPQGAWANEKLFF
TRBV9	TRBJ1-2	.	CASSVGGRARGHGYTF
TRBV12-3/TRBV12-4	TRBJ1-2	.	CASQKQGSYGYTF
TRBV30	TRBJ1-3	.	CAWGDGSSGNTIYF
TRBV5-1	TRBJ1-1	TRBD1	CASSLDGTGSAEAFF
TRBV7-2	TRBJ2-1	.	CASVARNEQFF
TRBV19	TRBJ1-5	.	CASSIDRSGNQPQHF
TRBV5-1	TRBJ1-1	.	CASSLEGDGTEAFF
TRBV12-3/TRBV12-4	TRBJ1-1	.	CTFCLELHTEAFF
TRBV19	TRBJ2-2	.	CASSHPRAKSTDTGELFF
TRBV6-5	TRBJ2-1	.	CASRYSRGIWDNEQFF
TRBV3-1	TRBJ2-5	.	CASSHSAQETQYF
TRBV19	TRBJ2-7	.	CASSITAGTPASYEQYF
TRBV12-3/TRBV12-4	TRBJ1-1	.	CASSLRMGTEAFF
TRBV20-1	TRBJ2-2	.	CSASPRRGSGELFF
TRBV4-1	TRBJ1-2	TRBD1	CASSQDWAGTGVVYGYTF
TRBV11-2	TRBJ2-1	.	CASSPLGVRSNEQFF
TRBV12-3/TRBV12-4	TRBJ2-1	.	CASSLGRGGSYNEQFF
TRBV2	TRBJ1-2	TRBD1	CASRTSEGAFGYTF
TRBV12-3/TRBV12-4	TRBJ2-3	TRBD1	CASSIRTGADTQYF
TRBV12-3/TRBV12-4	TRBJ2-1	.	CASSFRRYEQFF
TRBV18	TRBJ2-2	TRBD2	CASSQGLADNTGELFF
TRBV3-1	TRBJ2-7	TRBD2	CASSQVLAGTYEQYF